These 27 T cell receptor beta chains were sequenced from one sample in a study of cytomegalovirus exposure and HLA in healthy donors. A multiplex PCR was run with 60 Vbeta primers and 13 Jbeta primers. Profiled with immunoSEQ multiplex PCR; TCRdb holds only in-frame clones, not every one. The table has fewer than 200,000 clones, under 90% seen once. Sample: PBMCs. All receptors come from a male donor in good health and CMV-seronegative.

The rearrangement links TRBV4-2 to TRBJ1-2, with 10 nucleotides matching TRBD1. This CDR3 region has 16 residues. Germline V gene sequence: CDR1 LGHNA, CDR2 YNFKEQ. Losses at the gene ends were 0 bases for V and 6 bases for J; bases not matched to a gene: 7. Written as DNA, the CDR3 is TGTGCCAGCAGCCAAGATGGTTTGGGGACAGGGGATGGCTACACCTTC. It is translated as CASSQDGLGTGDGYTF.

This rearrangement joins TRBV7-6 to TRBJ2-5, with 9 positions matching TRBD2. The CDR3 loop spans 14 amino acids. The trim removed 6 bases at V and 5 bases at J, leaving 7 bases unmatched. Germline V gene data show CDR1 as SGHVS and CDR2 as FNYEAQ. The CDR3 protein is CASRGLAGSETQYF. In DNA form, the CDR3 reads TGTGCCAGCAGGGGCCTAGCGGGGAGTGAGACCCAGTACTTC.

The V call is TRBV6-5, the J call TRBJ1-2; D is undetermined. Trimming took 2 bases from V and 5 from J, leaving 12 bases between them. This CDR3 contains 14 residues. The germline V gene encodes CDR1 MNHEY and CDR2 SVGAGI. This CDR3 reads CASSYLGRPYGYTF. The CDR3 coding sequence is TGTGCCAGCAGTTACCTGGGCAGGCCATATGGCTACACCTTC.

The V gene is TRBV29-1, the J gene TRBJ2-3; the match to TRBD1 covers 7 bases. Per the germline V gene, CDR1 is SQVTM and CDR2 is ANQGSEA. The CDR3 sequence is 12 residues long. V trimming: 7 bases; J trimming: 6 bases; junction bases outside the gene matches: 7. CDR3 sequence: CSARQGFDTQYF. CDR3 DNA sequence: TGCAGCGCCCGACAGGGTTTTGATACGCAGTATTTT.

The CDR3 sequence is CASSQEHRAGETQYF. CDR3 bases: TGCGCCAGCAGCCAAGAGCACAGGGCCGGGGAGACCCAGTACTTC. J is TRBJ2-5 and V is TRBV4-1, with a weak D call TRBD1 (6 bases). V lost 0 bases and J 5 bases, leaving 13 bases between the germline ends. The length of the CDR3 is 15 residues. Germline V gene data show CDR1 as MGHRA and CDR2 as YSYEKL.

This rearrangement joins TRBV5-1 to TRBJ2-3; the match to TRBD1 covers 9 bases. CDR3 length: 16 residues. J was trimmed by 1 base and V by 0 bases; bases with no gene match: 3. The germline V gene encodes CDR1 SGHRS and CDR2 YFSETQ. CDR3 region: CASSLARTGGTDTQYF. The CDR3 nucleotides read TGCGCCAGCAGCTTGGCCCGGACAGGGGGCACAGATACGCAGTATTTT.

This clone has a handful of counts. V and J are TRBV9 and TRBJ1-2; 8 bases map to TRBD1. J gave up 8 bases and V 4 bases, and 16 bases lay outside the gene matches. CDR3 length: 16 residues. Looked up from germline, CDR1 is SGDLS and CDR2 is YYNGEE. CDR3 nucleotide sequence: TGTGCCAGCAGCCCAAACGACAGGGGCCCTATCGGCGGCTACACCTTC. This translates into CASSPNDRGPIGGYTF.

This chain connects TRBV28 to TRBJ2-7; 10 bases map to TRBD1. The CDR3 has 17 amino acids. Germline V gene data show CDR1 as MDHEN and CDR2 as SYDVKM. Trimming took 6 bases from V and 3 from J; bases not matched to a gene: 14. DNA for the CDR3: TGTGCCAGCAGCACTTCACGAGGGACAGGGGCGATCTACGAGCAGTACTTC. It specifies CASSTSRGTGAIYEQYF.

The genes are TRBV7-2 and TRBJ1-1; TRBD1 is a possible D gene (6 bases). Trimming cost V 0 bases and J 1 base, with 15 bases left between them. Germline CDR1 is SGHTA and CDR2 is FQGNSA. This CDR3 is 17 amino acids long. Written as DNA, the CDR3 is TGTGCCAGCAGCTTAGCGCTTACCCAGGGGTGGAACACTGAAGCTTTCTTT. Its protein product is CASSLALTQGWNTEAFF.

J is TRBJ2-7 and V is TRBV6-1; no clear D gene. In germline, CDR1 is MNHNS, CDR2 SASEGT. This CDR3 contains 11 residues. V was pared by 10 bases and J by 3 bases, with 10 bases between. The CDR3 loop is CATLTGYEQYF. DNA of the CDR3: TGTGCCACCCTGACGGGCTACGAGCAGTACTTC.

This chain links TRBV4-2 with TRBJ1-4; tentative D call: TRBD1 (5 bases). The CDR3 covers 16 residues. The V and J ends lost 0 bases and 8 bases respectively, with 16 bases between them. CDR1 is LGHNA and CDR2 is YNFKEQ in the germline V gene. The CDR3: CASSQDGGIGEEKLFF. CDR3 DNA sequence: TGTGCCAGCAGCCAAGATGGGGGGATCGGCGAGGAAAAACTGTTTTTT.

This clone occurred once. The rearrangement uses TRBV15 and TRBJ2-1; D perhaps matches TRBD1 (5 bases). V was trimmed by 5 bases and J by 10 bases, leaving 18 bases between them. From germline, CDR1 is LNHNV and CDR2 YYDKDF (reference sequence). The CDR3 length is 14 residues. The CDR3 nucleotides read TGTGCCACCAGCCAGGCAGGGTTTTGGTCGGAGCAGTTCTTC. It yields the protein CATSQAGFWSEQFF.

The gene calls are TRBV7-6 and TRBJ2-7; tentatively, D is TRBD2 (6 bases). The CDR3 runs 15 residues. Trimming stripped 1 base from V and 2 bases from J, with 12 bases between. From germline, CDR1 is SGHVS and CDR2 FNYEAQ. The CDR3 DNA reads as TGTGCCAGCAGCTTAGTAAAGGGCGGGACCTACGAGCAGTACTTC. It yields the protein CASSLVKGGTYEQYF.

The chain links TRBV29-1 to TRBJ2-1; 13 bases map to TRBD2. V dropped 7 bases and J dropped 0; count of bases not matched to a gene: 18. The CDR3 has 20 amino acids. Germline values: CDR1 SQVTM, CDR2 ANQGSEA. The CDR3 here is CSAVTSGRAPGLSSYNEQFF. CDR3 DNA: TGCAGCGCCGTCACTAGCGGGAGGGCCCCTGGGTTAAGCTCCTACAATGAGCAGTTCTTC.

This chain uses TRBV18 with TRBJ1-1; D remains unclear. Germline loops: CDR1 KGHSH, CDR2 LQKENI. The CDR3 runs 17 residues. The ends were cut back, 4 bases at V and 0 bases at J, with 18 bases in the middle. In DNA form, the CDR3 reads TGTGCCAGCTCACGGACTAATGGGCTACCGATGAACACTGAAGCTTTCTTT. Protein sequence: CASSRTNGLPMNTEAFF.

The CDR3 DNA reads as TGCGCCAGCAGTGAAGATAGCGGGGAGCTGGTAAACGAGCAGTACTTC. It codes for CASSEDSGELVNEQYF. V usage is TRBV10-2 and J usage is TRBJ2-7; 8 bases are shared with TRBD2. The length of the CDR3 is 16 residues. In germline, CDR1 is WSHSY, CDR2 SAAADI. Trimming cost V 3 bases and J 5 bases; bases outside gene matches: 12.

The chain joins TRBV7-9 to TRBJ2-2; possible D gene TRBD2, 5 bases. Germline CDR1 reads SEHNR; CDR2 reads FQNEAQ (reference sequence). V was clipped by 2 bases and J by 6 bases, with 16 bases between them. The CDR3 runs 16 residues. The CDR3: CASSLRARAGAGELFF. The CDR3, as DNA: TGTGCCAGCAGCTTACGAGCGCGGGCAGGCGCCGGGGAGCTGTTTTTT.

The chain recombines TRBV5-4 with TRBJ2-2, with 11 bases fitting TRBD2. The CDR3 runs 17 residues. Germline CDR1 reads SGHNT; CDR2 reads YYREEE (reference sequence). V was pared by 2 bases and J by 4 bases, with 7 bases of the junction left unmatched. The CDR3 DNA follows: TGTGCCAGCAGCTTCGGGCTAGCGGGGGGCACCACCGGGGAGCTGTTTTTT. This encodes CASSFGLAGGTTGELFF.

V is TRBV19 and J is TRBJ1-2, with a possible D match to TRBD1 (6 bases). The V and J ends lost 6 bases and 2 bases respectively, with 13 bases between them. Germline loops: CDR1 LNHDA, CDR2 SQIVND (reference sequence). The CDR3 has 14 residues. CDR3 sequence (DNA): TGTGCCAGTAGCGAGGACAGATCGAACTATGGCTACACCTTC. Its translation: CASSEDRSNYGYTF.

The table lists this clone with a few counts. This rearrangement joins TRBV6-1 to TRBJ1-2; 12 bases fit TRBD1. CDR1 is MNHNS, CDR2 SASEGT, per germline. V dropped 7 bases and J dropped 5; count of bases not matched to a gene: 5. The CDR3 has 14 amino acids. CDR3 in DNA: TGTGCCAGCAAGGGACAGGGGGCGCGGTATGGCTACACCTTC. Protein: CASKGQGARYGYTF.

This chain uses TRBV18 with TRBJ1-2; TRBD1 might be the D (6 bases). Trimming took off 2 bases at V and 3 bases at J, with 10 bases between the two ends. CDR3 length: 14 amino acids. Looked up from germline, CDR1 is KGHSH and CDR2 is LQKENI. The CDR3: CASSPSGQHYGYTF. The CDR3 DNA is TGTGCCAGCTCACCAAGTGGACAGCACTATGGCTACACCTTC.

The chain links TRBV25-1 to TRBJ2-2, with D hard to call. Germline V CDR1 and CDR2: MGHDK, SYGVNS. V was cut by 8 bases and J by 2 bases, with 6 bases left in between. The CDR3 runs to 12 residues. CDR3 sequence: CASHYNTGELFF. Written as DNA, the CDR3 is TGTGCCAGCCACTACAACACCGGGGAGCTGTTTTTT.

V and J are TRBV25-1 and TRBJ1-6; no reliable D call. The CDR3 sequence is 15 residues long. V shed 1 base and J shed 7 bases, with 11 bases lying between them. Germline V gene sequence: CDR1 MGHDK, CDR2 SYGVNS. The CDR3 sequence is CASSEFGGRNSPLHF. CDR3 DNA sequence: TGTGCCAGCAGTGAATTTGGAGGGAGGAATTCACCCCTCCACTTT. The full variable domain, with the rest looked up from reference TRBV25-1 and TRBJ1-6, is EADIYQTPRYLVIGTGKKITLECSQTMGHDKMYWYQQDPGMELHLIHYSYGVNSTEKGDLSSESTVSRIRTEHFPLTLESARPSHTSQYLCASSEFGGRNSPLHFGNGTRLTVT.

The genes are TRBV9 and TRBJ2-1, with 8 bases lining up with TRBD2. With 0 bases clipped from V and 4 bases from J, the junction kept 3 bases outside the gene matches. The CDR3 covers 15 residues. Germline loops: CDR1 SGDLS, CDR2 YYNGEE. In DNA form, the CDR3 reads TGTGCCAGCAGCGTAGGGCGGGGGGATTACAATGAGCAGTTCTTC. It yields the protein CASSVGRGDYNEQFF.

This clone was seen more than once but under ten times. The CDR3 is CASKSTEAFF. The CDR3 DNA reads as TGCGCCAGCAAGAGCACTGAAGCTTTCTTT. The chain recombines TRBV4-3 with TRBJ1-1; unclear D gene. Trimming took 7 bases from V and 4 from J, leaving 4 bases between them. Per the germline V gene, CDR1 is LGHNA and CDR2 is YSLEER. CDR3 length: 10 amino acids.

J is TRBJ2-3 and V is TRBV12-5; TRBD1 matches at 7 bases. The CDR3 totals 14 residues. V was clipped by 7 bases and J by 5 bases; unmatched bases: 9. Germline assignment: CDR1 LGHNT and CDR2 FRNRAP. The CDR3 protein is CASVSGQRVDTQYF. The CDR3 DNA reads TGTGCTAGTGTTTCGGGACAGAGAGTAGATACGCAGTATTTT.

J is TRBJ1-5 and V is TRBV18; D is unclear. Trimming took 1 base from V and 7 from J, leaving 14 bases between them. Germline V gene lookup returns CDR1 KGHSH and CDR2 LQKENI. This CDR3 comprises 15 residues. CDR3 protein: CASSPRSGSDQPQHF. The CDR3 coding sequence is TGTGCCAGCTCACCACGATCCGGGAGTGACCAGCCCCAGCATTTT.